The subject of this entry is one TCR beta chain. Its antigen is currently unknown. The CDR3 spans 13 residues. Per the germline V gene, CDR1 is MNHEY and CDR2 is SVGAGI. Trimming removed 7 bases at V and 3 bases at J, with 10 bases between. This specimen belongs to a study of T cell repertoires in cytomegalovirus infection. Via MiXCR, TCRdb re-called the reads, giving one row per CDR3 protein. Among roughly 860,000 distinct CDR3 sequences, less than 35% were seen once, and the ten largest hold around 12%. The rearrangement uses TRBV6-5 and TRBJ1-5, with D maybe TRBD1 (6 bases). This clonotype was sampled from a human donor in good health (CMV status not recorded). Some clones in this sample may be carry-over from other donors' samples. The sequences come from cultured CD8+ T cells from PBMCs, collected from culture after CMV antigen stimulation. CDR3 protein: CASTQGLNQPQHF. CDR3 sequence (DNA): TGTGCCAGCACACAGGGACTCAATCAGCCCCAGCATTTT.